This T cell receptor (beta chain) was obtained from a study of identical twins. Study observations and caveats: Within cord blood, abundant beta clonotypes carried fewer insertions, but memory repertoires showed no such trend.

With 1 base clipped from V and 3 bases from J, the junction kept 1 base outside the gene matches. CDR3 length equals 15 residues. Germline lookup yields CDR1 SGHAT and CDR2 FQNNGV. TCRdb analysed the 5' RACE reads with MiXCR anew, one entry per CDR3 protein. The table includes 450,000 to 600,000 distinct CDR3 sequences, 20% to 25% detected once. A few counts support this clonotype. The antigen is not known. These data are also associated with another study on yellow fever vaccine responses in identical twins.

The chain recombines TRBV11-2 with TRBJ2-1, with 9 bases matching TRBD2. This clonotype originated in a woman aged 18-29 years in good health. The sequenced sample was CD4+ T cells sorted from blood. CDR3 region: CASSLAAGGYNEQFF. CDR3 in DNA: TGTGCCAGCAGCTTAGCAGCGGGAGGCTACAATGAGCAGTTCTTC.